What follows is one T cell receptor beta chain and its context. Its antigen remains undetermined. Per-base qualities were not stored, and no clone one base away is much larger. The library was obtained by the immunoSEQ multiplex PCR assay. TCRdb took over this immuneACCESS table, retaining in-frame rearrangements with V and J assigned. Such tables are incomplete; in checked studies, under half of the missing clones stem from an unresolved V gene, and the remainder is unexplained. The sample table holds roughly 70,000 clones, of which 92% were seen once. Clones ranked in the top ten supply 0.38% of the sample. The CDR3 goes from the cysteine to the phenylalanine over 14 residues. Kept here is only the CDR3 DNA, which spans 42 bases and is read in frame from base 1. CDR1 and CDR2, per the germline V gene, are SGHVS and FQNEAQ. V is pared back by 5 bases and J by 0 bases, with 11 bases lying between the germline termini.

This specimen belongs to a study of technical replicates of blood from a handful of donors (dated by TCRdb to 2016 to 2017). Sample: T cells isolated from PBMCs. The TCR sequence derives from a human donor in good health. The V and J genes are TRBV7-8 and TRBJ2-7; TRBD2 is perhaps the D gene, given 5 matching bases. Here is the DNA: TGTGCCAGCAGCCCGATCACTAGCTCCTACGAGCAGTACTTC. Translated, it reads CASSPITSSYEQYF.